The sequence of this T cell receptor beta chain was determined in a study of cytomegalovirus exposure and HLA in healthy donors. Study summary: A previous analysis identified approximately 110 million unique TCR beta sequences derived from about 180 million T cells. Findings and limits, study-wide: Several of the most significant clusters were apparently associated with common viral pathogens in a later analysis. The study designated 150 or so TCR beta chains cytomegalovirus-associated. An ancestry cluster, one associated with Asian ancestry, reportedly showed fewer N-insertions than the approximately 670-donor mean in a later analysis.

As to this clone: The antigen remains unidentified. This sample also contains other DNA sequences that code for the same CDR3.

This CDR3 has 12 amino acids. Germline CDR1 and CDR2: ENHRY and SYGVKD. V lost 5 bases, J lost 3 bases, and 6 bases lay in between. Primers included in the PCR were 60 Vbeta and 13 Jbeta primers. The table came from immunoSEQ multiplex PCR; TCRdb's copy has only in-frame clones and leaves some out. The sample lists about 200,000 clones; around three quarters were seen once. The J gene is TRBJ2-3, the V gene TRBV10-3; D uncertain. Sequenced material: PBMCs. This receptor was identified in a man aged 25 to 45 in good health and CMV-seronegative. The CDR3 region is CAISPSTDTQYF. Written as DNA, the CDR3 is TGTGCCATCAGTCCCTCTACAGATACGCAGTATTTT.